What follows is one T cell receptor beta chain and its context. With V trimmed by 8 bases and J by 10 bases, 8 bases remained unmatched. Germline assignment: CDR1 WSHSY and CDR2 SAAADI. The CDR3 is made up of 13 amino acids. This record comes from a study of blood T cell repertoires in COVID-19. Overall study context: Sources were T cells, B-cell-depleted T cells, or PBMCs; the material itself was cDNA or gDNA.

Here immunoSEQ multiplex PCR was the method, and the copy in TCRdb shows in-frame clones only, minus some. Seen here are hundreds of thousands of clones, 70% to 90% observed once, and the top ten hold roughly 16%. Cohorts were based on clinical histories the participants reported. Recovery meant two consecutive negative NP/OP PCR tests, professional clearance, or resolved symptoms. The specimen was PBMCs or T cells enriched from blood (not recorded which). This TCR was sampled from a man between 18 and 29 years old who had recovered from COVID-19. The chain carries TRBV10-2 and TRBJ1-6, with TRBD1 matching 7 bases. This CDR3 reads CASRQGQESPLHF. The CDR3 DNA is TGCGCCAGCCGACAGGGTCAGGAATCACCCCTCCACTTT.